This entry features one T cell receptor (beta chain) sequence. Its antigen is unidentified. All donors were healthy HIV-negative adults lacking recent acute infections or vaccinations. This entry is derived from a study of shared clonotypes between healthy human individuals. General study findings and limits: Specimens sampled were limited to blood, with tissue repertoires likely differing.

The protocol was immunoSEQ multiplex PCR, while the TCRdb copy is restricted to in-frame clones and leaves out a portion. The repertoire includes around 600,000 clones, 97% of them detected once, and about 0.057% sits in the top ten. The CDR3 sequence is 14 residues long. Looked up from germline, CDR1 is SGHVS and CDR2 is FNYEAQ. The V gene lost 4 bases and the J gene lost 3 bases, with 12 bases spanning the gap. This chain links TRBV7-6 with TRBJ2-5; tentatively, D is TRBD2 (6 bases). Sequenced sample: naive CD4+ T cells sorted from blood. As for subset: CD45RA+ positively selected. This sequence was found in a woman aged 25 to 45 in good health. Here the CDR3 reads CASSSGTRKETQYF. In DNA form, the CDR3 reads TGTGCCAGCAGCTCCGGGACTCGAAAAGAGACCCAGTACTTC. The complete variable domain, with remaining parts taken from reference TRBV7-6 and TRBJ2-5, reads GAGVSQSPRYKVTKRGQDVALRCDPISGHVSLYWYRQALGQGPEFLTYFNYEAQQDKSGLPNDRFSAERPEGSISTLTIQRTEQRDSAMYRCASSSGTRKETQYFGPGTRLLVL.